This TCR beta chain was identified in a study of PD-L1 blockade in urothelial cancer. Across the study: In 2014 therapy began: atezolizumab 1,200 mg intravenously every 3 weeks. Specimens of blood held a median count of roughly 130,000 T cells. Analyses were performed on blood at 3 weeks after treatment start (the second dose) and at 6 weeks.

Assay used: immunoSEQ multiplex PCR; TCRdb lists only in-frame clones, some missing. The table lists 48,000 or so clones, approximately 78% of them singletons. Time point defined: peripheral blood 6 weeks after treatment start. The sample here was PBMCs, taken around atezolizumab (anti-PD-L1) treatment. The clonotype originates from a man between 65 and 80 years old with urothelial cancer.

The chain's CDR3 is CASSIDGSEAYGYTF. CDR3 nucleotide sequence: TGTGCCAGTAGTATAGATGGGAGCGAGGCCTATGGCTACACCTTC. This chain joins TRBV19 and TRBJ1-2; D unresolved. The CDR3 runs to 15 residues. The germline V gene has CDR1 LNHDA and CDR2 SQIVND (reference sequence). Between the trimmed V and J ends, which lost 0 bases and 4 bases, there was a span of 12 bases.